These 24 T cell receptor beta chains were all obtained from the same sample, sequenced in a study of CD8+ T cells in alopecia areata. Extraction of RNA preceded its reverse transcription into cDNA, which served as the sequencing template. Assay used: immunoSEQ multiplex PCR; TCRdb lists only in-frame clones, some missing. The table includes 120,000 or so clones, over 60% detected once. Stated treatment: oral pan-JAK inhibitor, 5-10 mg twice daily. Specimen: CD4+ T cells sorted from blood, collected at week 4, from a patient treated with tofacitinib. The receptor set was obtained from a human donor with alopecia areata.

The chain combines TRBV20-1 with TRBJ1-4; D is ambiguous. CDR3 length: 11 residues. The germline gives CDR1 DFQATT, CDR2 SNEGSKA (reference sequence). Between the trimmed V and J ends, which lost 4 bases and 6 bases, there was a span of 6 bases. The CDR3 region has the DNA TGCAGTGCTAAGGACGATGAAAAACTGTTTTTT. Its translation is CSAKDDEKLFF.

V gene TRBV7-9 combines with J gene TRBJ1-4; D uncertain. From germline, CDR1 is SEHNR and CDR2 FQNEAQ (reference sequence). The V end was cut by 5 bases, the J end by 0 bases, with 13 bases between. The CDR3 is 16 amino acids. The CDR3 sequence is CASSHGVDATNEKLFF. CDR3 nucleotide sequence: TGTGCCAGCAGCCACGGGGTGGATGCAACTAATGAAAAACTGTTTTTT. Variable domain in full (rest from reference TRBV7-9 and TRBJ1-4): DTGVSQNPRHKITKRGQNVTFRCDPISEHNRLYWYRQTLGQGPEFLTYFQNEAQLEKSRLLSDRFSAERPKGSFSTLEIQRTEQGDSAMYLCASSHGVDATNEKLFFGSGTQLSVL.

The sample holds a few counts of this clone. This CDR3 reads CASSFDRGPNIQYF. CDR3 coding DNA: TGTGCCAGCAGCTTCGACAGGGGGCCAAACATTCAGTACTTC. V is TRBV7-9 and J is TRBJ2-4; 10 bases agree with TRBD1. This CDR3 comprises 14 residues. V gave up 3 bases and J gave up 6 bases; unmatched junction bases: 2. Germline CDR1 and CDR2: SEHNR and FQNEAQ (reference sequence).

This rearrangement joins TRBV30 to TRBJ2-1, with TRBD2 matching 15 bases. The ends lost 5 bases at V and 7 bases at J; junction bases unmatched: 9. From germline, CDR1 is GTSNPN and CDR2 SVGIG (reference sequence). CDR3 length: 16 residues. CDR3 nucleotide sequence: TGTGCCTGGGGTTTCGGACTAGCGGGAGGGAGTAATGAGCAGTTCTTC. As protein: CAWGFGLAGGSNEQFF.

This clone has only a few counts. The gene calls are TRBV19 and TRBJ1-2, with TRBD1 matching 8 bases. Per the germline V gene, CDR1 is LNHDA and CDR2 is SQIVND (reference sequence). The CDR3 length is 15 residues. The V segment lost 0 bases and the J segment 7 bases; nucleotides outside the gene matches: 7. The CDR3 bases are TGTGCCAGTAGTATAGATTCCACAGGGGGAACTGGCTACACCTTC. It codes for CASSIDSTGGTGYTF.

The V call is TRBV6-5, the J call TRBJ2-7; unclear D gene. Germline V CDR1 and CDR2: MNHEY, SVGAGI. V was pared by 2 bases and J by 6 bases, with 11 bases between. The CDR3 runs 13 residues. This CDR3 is CASSYQYSTEQYF. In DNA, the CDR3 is TGTGCCAGCAGTTACCAATATAGTACCGAGCAGTACTTC.

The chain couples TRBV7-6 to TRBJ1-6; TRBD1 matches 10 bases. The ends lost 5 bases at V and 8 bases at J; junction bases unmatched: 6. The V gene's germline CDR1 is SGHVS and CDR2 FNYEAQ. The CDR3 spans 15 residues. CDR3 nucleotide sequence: TGTGCCAGCAGCGCCCACGGGACAGGGGATTCACCCCTCCACTTT. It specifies CASSAHGTGDSPLHF.

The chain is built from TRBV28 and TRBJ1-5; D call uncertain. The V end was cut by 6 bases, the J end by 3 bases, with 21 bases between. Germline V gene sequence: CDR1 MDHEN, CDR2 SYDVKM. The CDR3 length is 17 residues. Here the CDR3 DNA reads TGTGCCAGCAGCTCCCCTGAAGCCCCCAGGATCAATCAGCCCCAGCATTTT. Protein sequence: CASSSPEAPRINQPQHF.

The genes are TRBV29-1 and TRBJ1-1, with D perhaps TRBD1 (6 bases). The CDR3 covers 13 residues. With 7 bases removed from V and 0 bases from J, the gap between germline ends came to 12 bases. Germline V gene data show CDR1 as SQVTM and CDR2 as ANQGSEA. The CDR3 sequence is CSAMTGLNTEAFF. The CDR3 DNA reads TGCAGCGCTATGACAGGTCTGAACACTGAAGCTTTCTTT.

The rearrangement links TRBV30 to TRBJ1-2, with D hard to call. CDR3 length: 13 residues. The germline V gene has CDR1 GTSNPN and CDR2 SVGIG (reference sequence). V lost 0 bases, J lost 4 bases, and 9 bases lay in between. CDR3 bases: TGTGCCTGGAGTGTGCGGCAACTCTATGGCTACACCTTC. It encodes CAWSVRQLYGYTF.

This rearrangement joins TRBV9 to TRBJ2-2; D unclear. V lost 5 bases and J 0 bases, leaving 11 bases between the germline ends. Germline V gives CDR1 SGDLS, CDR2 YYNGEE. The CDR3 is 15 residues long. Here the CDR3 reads CASRAGAANTGELFF. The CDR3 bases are TGTGCCAGCAGAGCAGGAGCAGCGAACACCGGGGAGCTGTTTTTT.

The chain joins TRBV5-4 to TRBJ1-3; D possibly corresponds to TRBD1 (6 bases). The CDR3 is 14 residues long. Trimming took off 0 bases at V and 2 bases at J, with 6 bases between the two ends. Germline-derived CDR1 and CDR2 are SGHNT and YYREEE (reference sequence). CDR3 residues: CASSLDRAGNTIYF. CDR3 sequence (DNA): TGTGCCAGCAGCTTGGACAGGGCTGGAAACACCATATATTTT.

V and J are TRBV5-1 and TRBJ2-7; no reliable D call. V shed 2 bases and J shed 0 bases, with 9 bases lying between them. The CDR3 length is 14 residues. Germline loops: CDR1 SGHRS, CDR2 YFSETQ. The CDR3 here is CASSFDGSSYEQYF. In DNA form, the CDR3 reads TGCGCCAGCAGCTTTGACGGTAGCTCCTACGAGCAGTACTTC.

DNA for the CDR3: TGTGCCAGCAGCGGCCCCGGGACCTATGGCTACACCTTC. Translation: CASSGPGTYGYTF. This rearrangement joins TRBV7-3 to TRBJ1-2; D possibly corresponds to TRBD1 (5 bases). In germline, CDR1 is SGHTA, CDR2 FQGTGA. The CDR3 has 13 amino acids. V was cut by 5 bases and J by 4 bases, with 11 bases left in between.

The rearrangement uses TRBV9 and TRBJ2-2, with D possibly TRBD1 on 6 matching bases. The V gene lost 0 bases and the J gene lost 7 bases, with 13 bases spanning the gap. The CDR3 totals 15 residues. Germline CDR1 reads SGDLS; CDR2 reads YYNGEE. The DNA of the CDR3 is TGTGCCAGCAGCGTAGTGGGCAGGGGTAGCGGGGAGCTGTTTTTT. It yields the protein CASSVVGRGSGELFF.

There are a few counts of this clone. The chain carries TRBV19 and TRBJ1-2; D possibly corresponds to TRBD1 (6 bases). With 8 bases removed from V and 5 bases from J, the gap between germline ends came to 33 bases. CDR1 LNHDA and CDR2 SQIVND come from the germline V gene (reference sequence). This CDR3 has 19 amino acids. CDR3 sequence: CASSHRPGGEIPQRYGYTF. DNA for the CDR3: TGTGCCAGTTCCCATAGGCCCGGGGGCGAGATCCCTCAACGGTATGGCTACACCTTC.

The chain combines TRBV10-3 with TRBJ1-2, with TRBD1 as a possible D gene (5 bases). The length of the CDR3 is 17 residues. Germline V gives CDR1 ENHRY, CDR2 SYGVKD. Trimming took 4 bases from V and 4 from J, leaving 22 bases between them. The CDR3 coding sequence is TGTGCCATCAGTGCGGGCCCCGACAGCCGCCCCCCCTATGGCTACACCTTC. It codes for CAISAGPDSRPPYGYTF.

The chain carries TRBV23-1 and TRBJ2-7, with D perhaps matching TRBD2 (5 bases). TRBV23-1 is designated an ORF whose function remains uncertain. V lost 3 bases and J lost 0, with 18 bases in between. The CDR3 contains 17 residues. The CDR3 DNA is TGCGCCAGCAGTCATGGTACAAAGGGAGATGGCTCCTACGAGCAGTACTTC. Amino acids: CASSHGTKGDGSYEQYF.

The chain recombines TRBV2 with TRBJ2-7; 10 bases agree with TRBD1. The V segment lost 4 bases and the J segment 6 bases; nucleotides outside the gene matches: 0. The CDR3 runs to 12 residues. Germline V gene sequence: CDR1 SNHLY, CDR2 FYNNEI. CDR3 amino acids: CASSGTGGEQYF. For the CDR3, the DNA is TGTGCCAGCAGTGGGACAGGGGGCGAGCAGTACTTC.

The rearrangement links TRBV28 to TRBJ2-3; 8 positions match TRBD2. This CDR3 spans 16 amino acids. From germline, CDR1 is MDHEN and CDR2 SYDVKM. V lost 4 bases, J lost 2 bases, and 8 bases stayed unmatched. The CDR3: CASSSLEREFTDTQYF. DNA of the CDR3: TGTGCCAGCAGTTCGCTGGAGCGGGAGTTCACAGATACGCAGTATTTT.

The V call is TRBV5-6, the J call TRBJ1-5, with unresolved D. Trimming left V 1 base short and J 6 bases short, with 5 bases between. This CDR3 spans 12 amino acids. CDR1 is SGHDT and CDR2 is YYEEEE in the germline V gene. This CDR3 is CASSLYGQPQHF. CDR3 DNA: TGTGCCAGCAGCTTGTATGGTCAGCCCCAGCATTTT.

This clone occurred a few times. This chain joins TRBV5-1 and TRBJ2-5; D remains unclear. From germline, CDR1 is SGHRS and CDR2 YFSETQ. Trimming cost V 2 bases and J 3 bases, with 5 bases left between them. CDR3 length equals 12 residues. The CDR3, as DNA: TGCGCCAGCAGCTTCCAAAAAGAGACCCAGTACTTC. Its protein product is CASSFQKETQYF.

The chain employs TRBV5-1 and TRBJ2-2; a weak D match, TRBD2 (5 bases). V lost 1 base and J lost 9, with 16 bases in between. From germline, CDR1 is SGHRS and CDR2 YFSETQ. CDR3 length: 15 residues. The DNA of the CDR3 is TGCGCCAGCAGCTTGAGAGTAGCGCAGGACCGGGAGCTGTTTTTT. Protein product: CASSLRVAQDRELFF.

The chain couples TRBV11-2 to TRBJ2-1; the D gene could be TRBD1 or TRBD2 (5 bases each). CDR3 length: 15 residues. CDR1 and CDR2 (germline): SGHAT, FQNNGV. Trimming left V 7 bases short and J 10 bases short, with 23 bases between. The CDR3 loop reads CASTLGPDGAREQFF. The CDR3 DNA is TGTGCCAGCACCTTGGGCCCAGACGGGGCAAGAGAGCAGTTCTTC.